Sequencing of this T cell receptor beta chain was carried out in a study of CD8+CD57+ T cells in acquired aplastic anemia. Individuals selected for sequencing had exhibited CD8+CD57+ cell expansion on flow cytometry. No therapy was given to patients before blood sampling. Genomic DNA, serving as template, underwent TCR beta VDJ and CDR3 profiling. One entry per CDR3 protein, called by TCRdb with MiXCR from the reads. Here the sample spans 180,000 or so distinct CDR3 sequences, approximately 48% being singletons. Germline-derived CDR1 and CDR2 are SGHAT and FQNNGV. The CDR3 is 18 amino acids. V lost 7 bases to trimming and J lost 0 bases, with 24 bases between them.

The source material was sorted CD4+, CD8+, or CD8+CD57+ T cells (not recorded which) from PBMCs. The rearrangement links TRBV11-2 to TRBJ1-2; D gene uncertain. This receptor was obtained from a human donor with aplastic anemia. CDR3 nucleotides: TGTGCCAGCAACCAGTTAGCGGGAGCAGGCGCCTCTAACTATGGCTACACCTTC. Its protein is CASNQLAGAGASNYGYTF. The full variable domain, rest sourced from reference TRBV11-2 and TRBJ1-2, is EAGVAQSPRYKIIEKRQSVAFWCNPISGHATLYWYQQILGQGPKLLIQFQNNGVVDDSQLPKDRFSAERLKGVDSTLKIQPAKLEDSAVYLCASNQLAGAGASNYGYTFGSGTRLTVV.